This T cell receptor beta chain was identified during a study of shared clonotypes between healthy human individuals. General study points: Roughly 5% of naive CD4 clonotypes were shared across several donors.

Naive CD8 cells comprised CD45RO-negative, CCR7-positively selected cells, excluding terminally differentiated effector memory CD45RA+ cells. Nashville, Tennessee was home to all donors, who were Caucasian adults. Trimming removed 3 bases at V and 6 bases at J, with 17 bases between. Germline-derived CDR1 and CDR2 are LNHNV and YYDKDF (reference sequence). This CDR3 has 16 residues. The method was immunoSEQ multiplex PCR; TCRdb's version includes in-frame clones alone and lacks a portion of them. Of more than 2 million clones listed, 93% were seen once; the top ten hold less than 2%. On this clone: The antigen is not known.

This receptor was identified in a man aged 18 to 30 in good health. Some clones in this sample may be carry-over from other donors' samples. V and J are TRBV15 and TRBJ2-2, with D perhaps TRBD1 (5 bases). Sequencing was carried out using naive CD8+ T cells from PBMCs. The CDR3, as DNA: TGTGCCACCAGCAGCATGGGGCGCAGGAAAGCCGGGGAGCTGTTTTTT. This translates into CATSSMGRRKAGELFF.